The 2 T cell receptor beta chains in this list originate from one sample, sequenced in a study of shared clonotypes between healthy human individuals (TCRdb year 2020). The library came from the immunoSEQ multiplex PCR assay. This is the immuneACCESS table as TCRdb keeps it, with only in-frame sequences that have V and J called. A part of the clones is gone; compared with another copy, unresolved V genes explain less than half, and the rest is unexplained. The sample table holds millions of clones, of which approximately 95% were seen once. The top ten constitute 0.3% to 0.4% of the sample. Sequencing was performed on naive CD4+ T cells from PBMCs. This sample's cell subset or site label indicates: CD45RA+ positively selected. The receptor source for this set is a man aged 18 to 30 in good health. Some clones in this sample may be carry-over from other donors' samples.

The chain has TRBV5-8 and TRBJ1-2; no definite D call. CDR1 is SGHTS, CDR2 YDEGEE, per germline. The V and J ends lost 1 base and 4 bases respectively, with 8 bases between them. The CDR3 is 13 amino acids. DNA for the CDR3: TGTGCCAGCAGCTTGCGAAACCCCTATGGCTACACCTTC. Translation gives CASSLRNPYGYTF.

As regards this clone: Other DNA sequences in the sample encode the same CDR3. The V and J genes are TRBV5-1 and TRBJ2-2; 12 nucleotides agree with TRBD2. The CDR3 loop spans 16 amino acids. The junction had 2 bases not matched to a gene; V was cut back by 0 bases and J by 5 bases. CDR1 is SGHRS, CDR2 YFSETQ, per germline. The CDR3 here is CASSLELAGGTGELFF. The CDR3 coding sequence is TGCGCCAGCAGCTTGGAGCTAGCGGGAGGGACCGGGGAGCTGTTTTTT.